These T cell receptor beta chains were read from a single sample in a study of OX40 agonist ivuxolimab in advanced cancers. Here immunoSEQ multiplex PCR was the method, and the copy in TCRdb shows in-frame clones only, minus some. The table includes around 74,000 clones, around 86% detected once. The material sequenced was CD4+ or CD8+ T cells sorted from blood, taken in a trial of the OX40 agonist ivuxolimab. The receptors derive from an adult with an advanced solid tumor such as melanoma, head and neck, liver or kidney cancer. Each CDR3 is given with its conserved first and last residue. The D gene is left open where the match is weak. Clone size appears in some rows only: once, few, many, or a class for an expanded clone.

j_gene | abundance | v_gene | d_gene | CDR3aa | CDR3nt
TRBJ2-4 | NA | TRBV6-5 | NA | CASSYSLTGMGIQYF | TGTGCCAGCAGTTACTCGCTCACAGGAATGGGCATTCAGTACTTC
TRBJ1-2 | NA | TRBV7-2 | NA | CASSAQGNYGYTF | TGTGCCAGCAGCGCACAGGGAAACTATGGCTACACCTTC
TRBJ1-3 | NA | TRBV19 | NA | CASRRQSFSGNTIYF | TGTGCCAGTAGGAGACAGAGCTTCTCTGGAAACACCATATATTTT
TRBJ2-2 | NA | TRBV19 | NA | CASSIRVEAGELFF | TGTGCCAGTAGTATAAGAGTTGAGGCTGGGGAGCTGTTTTTT
TRBJ1-1 | NA | TRBV7-9 | NA | CASSPEQPNTEAFF | TGTGCCAGCAGCCCCGAACAGCCAAACACTGAAGCTTTCTTT
TRBJ1-2 | NA | TRBV20-1 | NA | CSARAIRGYTF | TGCAGTGCTAGGGCTATAAGGGGCTACACCTTC
TRBJ1-2 | NA | TRBV11-2 | TRBD1 | CASSLDRTGGYGYTF | TGTGCCAGCAGCTTAGATCGGACAGGGGGCTATGGCTACACCTTC
TRBJ1-4 | NA | TRBV14 | NA | CASSQAGTEKLFF | TGTGCCAGCAGCCAGGCCGGGACCGAAAAACTGTTTTTT
TRBJ1-2 | few | TRBV7-9 | NA | CASSPAWGNYGYTF | TGTGCCAGCAGCCCCGCGTGGGGGAACTATGGCTACACCTTC
TRBJ2-7 | NA | TRBV5-4 | NA | CASSLDRAYEQYF | TGTGCCAGCAGCTTGGACAGGGCCTACGAGCAGTACTTC
TRBJ2-3 | NA | TRBV30 | NA | CAWSLSGLTDTQYF | TGTGCCTGGAGCTTGAGCGGATTGACAGATACGCAGTATTTT
TRBJ1-4 | NA | TRBV18 | NA | CASSPSANEKLFF | TGTGCCAGCTCACCATCTGCTAATGAAAAACTGTTTTTT
TRBJ2-7 | NA | TRBV27 | NA | CASSSGYEQYF | TGTGCCAGCAGCTCTGGGTACGAGCAGTACTTC
TRBJ1-1 | NA | TRBV5-8 | NA | CASSLGVYTEAFF | TGTGCCAGCAGCTTGGGGGTTTACACTGAAGCTTTCTTT
TRBJ1-2 | NA | TRBV7-2 | NA | CASSPILPGYTF | TGTGCCAGCAGCCCGATATTGCCCGGCTACACCTTC
TRBJ1-4 | few | TRBV5-1 | TRBD1 | CASSLVGTGRGEKLFF | TGCGCCAGCAGCTTGGTCGGGACAGGGAGGGGTGAAAAACTGTTTTTT
TRBJ2-1 | NA | TRBV5-1 | TRBD2 | CASSPGGGGSYNEQFF | TGCGCCAGCAGCCCTGGGGGCGGGGGGTCCTACAATGAGCAGTTCTTC
TRBJ1-4 | NA | TRBV6-5 | NA | CASSSGSEEKLFF | TGTGCCAGCAGTTCAGGGTCGGAGGAAAAACTGTTTTTT
TRBJ2-5 | NA | TRBV9 | TRBD2 | CASSVEGSGNQETQYF | TGTGCCAGCAGCGTAGAAGGTAGCGGGAACCAAGAGACCCAGTACTTC
TRBJ2-1 | NA | TRBV2 | TRBD1 | CASSGTGAYNEQFF | TGTGCCAGCAGCGGGACAGGGGCTTACAATGAGCAGTTCTTC
TRBJ1-6 | NA | TRBV6-5 | NA | CASSYTGQRYSPLHF | TGTGCCAGCAGTTATACGGGACAACGATATTCACCCCTCCACTTT
TRBJ2-1 | NA | TRBV7-2 | NA | CASSFGTSVNEQFF | TGTGCCAGCAGCTTTGGGACTTCTGTAAATGAGCAGTTCTTC
TRBJ2-7 | NA | TRBV7-8 | NA | CASSHRGSYEQYF | TGTGCCAGCAGCCACCGGGGATCCTACGAGCAGTACTTC
TRBJ2-3 | NA | TRBV10-3 | TRBD2 | CAISPSGGVTDTQYF | TGTGCCATCAGCCCCAGCGGGGGAGTGACAGATACGCAGTATTTT
TRBJ2-5 | NA | TRBV2 | NA | CASREGLLGTQYF | TGTGCCAGCAGGGAGGGACTGCTAGGGACCCAGTACTTC
TRBJ2-6 | NA | TRBV27 | TRBD2 | CASTSTAGAGANVLTF | TGTGCCAGCACCTCAACGGCGGGAGCTGGGGCCAACGTCCTGACTTTC
TRBJ2-3 | NA | TRBV5-6 | NA | CASSRAGADTQYF | TGTGCCAGCAGCCGCGCGGGGGCCGATACGCAGTATTTT
TRBJ2-7 | medium-sized | TRBV11-2 | NA | CASTPQSGNYEQYF | TGTGCCAGCACCCCCCAGTCCGGTAACTACGAGCAGTACTTC
TRBJ2-1 | NA | TRBV6-1 | TRBD1 | CASRQGRSYDNEQFF | TGTGCCAGCAGACAGGGGCGCTCCTATGATAATGAGCAGTTCTTC
TRBJ2-7 | NA | TRBV7-2 | NA | CASSSPGREQYF | TGTGCCAGCAGCTCCCCGGGCCGCGAGCAGTACTTC
TRBJ1-5 | NA | TRBV2 | TRBD1 | CASSRGTGGMQPQHF | TGTGCCAGCAGTAGAGGGACAGGGGGTATGCAGCCCCAGCATTTT
TRBJ1-1 | NA | TRBV6-1 | NA | CASGVNFNTEAFF | TGTGCCAGCGGGGTTAACTTCAACACTGAAGCTTTCTTT
TRBJ2-7 | NA | TRBV6-6 | NA | CASSPLALSYEQYF | TGTGCCAGCAGCCCCCTCGCGCTCTCCTACGAGCAGTACTTC
TRBJ1-4 | NA | TRBV6-5 | TRBD1 | CASRDGTGYEKLFF | TGTGCCAGCAGGGACGGGACAGGGTATGAAAAACTGTTTTTT
TRBJ2-5 | NA | TRBV18 | TRBD2 | CASSPNQLAAQETQYF | TGTGCCAGCTCACCTAATCAACTAGCGGCGCAAGAGACCCAGTACTTC
TRBJ2-1 | NA | TRBV5-4 | TRBD2 | CASSLASRAGDQSSYNEQFF | TGTGCCAGCAGCTTGGCGTCTAGAGCGGGGGATCAAAGCTCCTACAATGAGCAGTTCTTC
TRBJ1-5 | NA | TRBV6-6 | TRBD1 | CASSQQGNSNQPQHF | TGTGCCAGCAGTCAACAGGGGAATAGCAATCAGCCCCAGCATTTT
TRBJ1-3 | NA | TRBV13 | TRBD1 | CASSLGRQGAGNTIYF | TGTGCCAGCAGCTTAGGCCGTCAGGGGGCTGGAAACACCATATATTTT
TRBJ2-3 | NA | TRBV5-4 | NA | CASTSPPPSTDTQYF | TGTGCCAGCACCTCACCACCGCCGAGCACAGATACGCAGTATTTT
TRBJ2-7 | few | TRBV7-2 | NA | CASGYTGSEQYF | TGTGCCAGCGGATATACAGGATCCGAGCAGTACTTC
TRBJ2-6 | NA | TRBV5-8 | TRBD1 | CASSWTGRTGANVLTF | TGTGCCAGCAGCTGGACAGGGCGTACTGGGGCCAACGTCCTGACTTTC
TRBJ2-5 | NA | TRBV18 | TRBD1 | CASSSDRGRETQYF | TGTGCCAGCTCATCGGACAGGGGGCGAGAGACCCAGTACTTC
TRBJ2-5 | NA | TRBV10-2 | NA | CASSEGGTGETQYF | TGCGCCAGCAGTGAAGGAGGGACGGGGGAGACCCAGTACTTC
TRBJ2-1 | NA | TRBV7-2 | TRBD2 | CASSLRTSGGAAPGEQFF | TGTGCCAGCAGCTTAAGGACTAGCGGGGGGGCCGCGCCGGGTGAGCAGTTCTTC
TRBJ1-4 | NA | TRBV18 | NA | CASSPQGYEKLFF | TGTGCCAGCTCACCCCAGGGTTATGAAAAACTGTTTTTT
TRBJ1-2 | NA | TRBV27 | TRBD1 | CASSLGQGEGYTF | TGTGCCAGCAGTTTAGGACAGGGGGAAGGCTACACCTTC
TRBJ2-5 | NA | TRBV5-1 | NA | CASSLVRQETQYF | TGCGCCAGCAGCTTGGTCAGACAAGAGACCCAGTACTTC
TRBJ2-3 | NA | TRBV7-7 | NA | CASSLAEGRSDTQYF | TGTGCCAGCAGCTTAGCAGAGGGGAGGTCAGATACGCAGTATTTT
TRBJ1-4 | NA | TRBV11-2 | NA | CASSSGGRGRFEKLFF | TGTGCCAGCAGCTCAGGAGGCCGGGGGCGATTTGAAAAACTGTTTTTT
TRBJ1-6 | NA | TRBV2 | NA | CASSERSGQSGSPLHF | TGTGCCAGCAGTGAACGTTCAGGGCAAAGCGGTTCACCCCTCCACTTT
TRBJ1-1 | few | TRBV9 | TRBD1 | CASSVLGQGNTEAFF | TGTGCCAGCAGCGTTCTCGGACAGGGGAACACTGAAGCTTTCTTT
TRBJ2-5 | NA | TRBV9 | NA | CASSPTGGPDETQYF | TGTGCCAGCAGCCCAACGGGGGGCCCGGATGAGACCCAGTACTTC
TRBJ1-4 | NA | TRBV18 | TRBD1 | CASVGTATNEKLFF | TGTGCCAGCGTCGGGACAGCAACTAATGAAAAACTGTTTTTT
TRBJ2-7 | NA | TRBV7-2 | NA | CASSSGPYEQYF | TGTGCCAGCAGCTCCGGACCCTACGAGCAGTACTTC
TRBJ1-6 | NA | TRBV30 | TRBD1 | CAWEQDRGYSPLHF | TGTGCCTGGGAGCAGGACAGGGGATATTCACCCCTCCACTTT
TRBJ1-1 | NA | TRBV4-1 | NA | CATHPGQGSFGTEAFF | TGCGCCACCCACCCTGGGCAGGGGAGTTTCGGCACTGAAGCTTTCTTT
TRBJ2-3 | NA | TRBV6-5 | TRBD2 | CASSQIAGGPGTQYF | TGTGCCAGCAGTCAGATAGCGGGGGGGCCAGGTACGCAGTATTTT